These 25 T cell receptor beta chains came from one sample sequenced in a study of human T cells and chemical hapten exposure. Time point indicated: pre-sensitization, week 0. Treatment in this sample: therapeutic diphenylcyclopropenone sensitization with weekly scalp DPC. One entry per CDR3 protein, called by TCRdb with MiXCR from the RACE reads. The table records about 120,000 distinct CDR3 sequences, roughly 14% of them present only once. This specimen was whole blood, taken in connection with sensitization to the hapten diphenylcyclopropenone (DPC). These receptors originate from a woman between 18 and 29 years old with alopecia areata. Some clones in this sample may be carry-over from other donors' samples.

This clonotype has more than one count but fewer than ten. V is TRBV18 and J is TRBJ1-2; 11 bases are shared with TRBD1. This CDR3 spans 15 amino acids. The germline V gene encodes CDR1 KGHSH and CDR2 LQKENI. Germline trimming cut 3 bases from V and 3 bases from J; bases unmatched to any gene: 3. The CDR3 spells CASSPWTGGDYGYTF. The CDR3 DNA is TGTGCCAGCTCACCGTGGACAGGGGGCGACTATGGCTACACCTTC.

Note on this clonotype: Compared with germline, one end of the junction differs, possibly owing to a read error. The chain links TRBV28 to TRBJ2-7, with D possibly TRBD1 on 6 matching bases. CDR1 is MDHEN and CDR2 is SYDVKM in the germline V gene. The CDR3 sequence is 13 residues long. CDR3 in amino acids: CTSSRGGHYEQYF. The DNA of the CDR3 is TGTACCAGCAGTCGAGGGGGTCACTACGAGCAGTACTTC.

This clonotype was counted many times. This chain links TRBV28 with TRBJ1-6; unclear D gene. Looked up from germline, CDR1 is MDHEN and CDR2 is SYDVKM. CDR3 length: 15 residues. V was pared by 5 bases and J by 4 bases, with 12 bases between. In DNA, the CDR3 is TGTGCCAGCAGTCCTCCGACACTATATAATTCACCCCTCCACTTT. Translating it yields CASSPPTLYNSPLHF.

The rearrangement joins TRBV20-1 to TRBJ2-1; 7 nucleotides line up with TRBD1. J gave up 3 bases and V 0 bases, and 5 bases lay outside the gene matches. The CDR3 has 15 residues. The germline gives CDR1 DFQATT, CDR2 SNEGSKA (reference sequence). DNA of the CDR3: TGCAGTGCTAGAGACGACAGGGTGAGCTACAATGAGCAGTTCTTC. As protein: CSARDDRVSYNEQFF.

A few counts support this clonotype. V usage is TRBV7-8 and J usage is TRBJ2-6; 13 bases line up with TRBD2. V was clipped by 4 bases and J by 1 base; unmatched bases: 16. The CDR3 loop spans 22 amino acids. The germline V gene encodes CDR1 SGHVS and CDR2 FQNEAQ. The CDR3 DNA is TGTGCCAGCAGCTCCCGGACTAGCGGGGGTTCTTTCCCCGGGTCTGGGGCCAACGTCCTGACTTTC. Translated, it gives CASSSRTSGGSFPGSGANVLTF.

There are many counts of this clonotype. V gene TRBV6-2 or TRBV6-3 combines with J gene TRBJ2-4, with 14 bases fitting TRBD2. The CDR3 runs 16 residues. Germline V gene sequence: CDR1 MNHEY, CDR2 SVGEGT. V shed 4 bases, J shed 8 bases, and the junction held 7 bases outside the gene matches. The CDR3: CASSSGLAGGLDIQYF. The CDR3, as DNA: TGTGCCAGCAGTTCCGGACTAGCGGGGGGTCTAGACATTCAGTACTTC.

The V call is TRBV28, the J call TRBJ2-5; TRBD1 agrees at 10 bases. This CDR3 region has 19 residues. The trim removed 1 base at V and 5 bases at J, leaving 16 bases unmatched. Germline CDR1 reads MDHEN; CDR2 reads SYDVKM. The CDR3 here is CASSLFLLTRTGGQETQYF. The CDR3 nucleotides are TGTGCCAGCAGTTTATTCTTACTTACCCGGACAGGGGGTCAGGAGACCCAGTACTTC. Variable domain in full (rest from reference TRBV28 and TRBJ2-5): DVKVTQSSRYLVKRTGEKVFLECVQDMDHENMFWYRQDPGLGLRLIYFSYDVKMKEKGDIPEGYSVSREKKERFSLILESASTNQTSMYLCASSLFLLTRTGGQETQYFGPGTRLLVL.

The rearrangement uses TRBV28 and TRBJ2-2; D is unresolved. This CDR3 has 13 amino acids. CDR1 and CDR2 (germline): MDHEN, SYDVKM. V lost 4 bases and J 6 bases, leaving 9 bases between the germline ends. The CDR3 here is CASSSLQAGELFF. For the CDR3, the DNA is TGTGCCAGCAGTTCACTTCAGGCCGGGGAGCTGTTTTTT.

The chain employs TRBV3-1 and TRBJ1-2, with TRBD1 as a possible D gene (5 bases). The CDR3 spans 14 residues. V lost 1 base and J lost 2, with 8 bases in between. Germline loops: CDR1 LGHDT, CDR2 YNNKEL (reference sequence). The CDR3 nucleotides read TGTGCCAGCAGCCAAGGGGCAGGGAACTATGGCTACACCTTC. Its protein is CASSQGAGNYGYTF.

The rearrangement uses TRBV27 and TRBJ2-7; weak D call: TRBD1 (6 bases). This CDR3 contains 14 residues. CDR1 is MNHEY and CDR2 is SMNVEV in the germline V gene (reference sequence). Trimming removed 3 bases from V and 5 bases from J, with 14 bases in between. CDR3 in amino acids: CASSFSGRGNEQYF. The CDR3 nucleotides are TGTGCCAGCAGTTTCTCGGGCAGGGGCAACGAGCAGTACTTC.

CDR3 loop: CASSLGGTGVNEQFF. In DNA, the CDR3 is TGCGCCAGCAGCTTGGGAGGGACAGGTGTCAATGAGCAGTTCTTC. This chain joins TRBV5-1 and TRBJ2-1; 8 nucleotides agree with TRBD1. This CDR3 is 15 amino acids long. Germline assignment: CDR1 SGHRS and CDR2 YFSETQ. The V and J ends lost 0 bases and 6 bases, in that order; junction bases with no gene match: 5.

V gene TRBV20-1 combines with J gene TRBJ1-5; weak D call: TRBD1 (6 bases). The CDR3 contains 13 residues. Germline V gene sequence: CDR1 DFQATT, CDR2 SNEGSKA (reference sequence). The ends were cut back, 5 bases at V and 10 bases at J, with 18 bases in the middle. The DNA for the CDR3 is TGCAGTGCTGAGATTCAACGGGGGGCCCCCCAGCATTTT. Protein sequence: CSAEIQRGAPQHF.

The CDR3 sequence: CASSQTRLEKLFF. For the CDR3, the DNA is TGCGCCAGCAGCCAAACTAGACTGGAAAAACTGTTTTTT. V gene TRBV4-3 combines with J gene TRBJ1-4; D unresolved. The V and J ends lost 2 bases and 8 bases respectively, with 9 bases between them. The CDR3 runs to 13 residues. Germline-derived CDR1 and CDR2 are LGHNA and YSLEER.

This clonotype was observed a few times. This chain connects TRBV6-6 to TRBJ1-1; TRBD1 is a possible D gene (6 bases). The germline gives CDR1 MNHNY, CDR2 SVGAGI (reference sequence). Trimming removed 6 bases from V and 1 base from J, with 15 bases in between. This CDR3 is 15 amino acids long. The CDR3 protein is CASSRGDRPNTEAFF. As DNA, the CDR3 is TGTGCCAGCAGCAGAGGCGACAGGCCGAACACTGAAGCTTTCTTT.

The chain is built from TRBV2 and TRBJ1-1; possibly TRBD1 for D (5 bases). Trimming pared 3 bases from V and 6 bases from J, leaving 14 bases between. This CDR3 has 14 amino acids. The germline V gene has CDR1 SNHLY and CDR2 FYNNEI. The CDR3 reads CASSDVGGTAEAFF. As DNA, the CDR3 is TGTGCCAGCAGTGATGTCGGAGGGACGGCTGAAGCTTTCTTT.

This clonotype was detected many times. CDR3: CASSILGTYEQYF. The CDR3 coding sequence is TGTGCCAGTAGTATACTGGGGACCTACGAGCAGTACTTC. V and J are TRBV19 and TRBJ2-7; no firm D call. Per the germline V gene, CDR1 is LNHDA and CDR2 is SQIVND (reference sequence). The CDR3 runs to 13 residues. Between the trimmed V and J ends, which lost 2 bases and 2 bases, there was a span of 7 bases.

Only a few counts were recorded for this clonotype. The rearrangement joins TRBV4-3 to TRBJ2-6; 7 nucleotides match TRBD2. V was clipped by 4 bases and J by 4 bases; unmatched bases: 7. The CDR3 contains 16 residues. Germline V gene sequence: CDR1 LGHNA, CDR2 YSLEER. Here the CDR3 DNA reads TGCGCCAGCAGCCTAGAGGGAGGGGCAGGGGCCAACGTCCTGACTTTC. Its translation: CASSLEGGAGANVLTF.

This clonotype was seen only a few times. V and J are TRBV7-2 and TRBJ2-6; D perhaps matches TRBD1 (5 bases). CDR1 is SGHTA, CDR2 FQGNSA, per germline. The CDR3 sequence is 16 residues long. V lost 3 bases and J lost 2, with 11 bases in between. The CDR3 DNA reads as TGTGCCAGCAGCTTCACCCAGGGTCCTGGGGCCAACGTCCTGACTTTC. Amino acids: CASSFTQGPGANVLTF.

V and J are TRBV6-2 or TRBV6-3 and TRBJ2-2; no reliable D call. Trimming removed 0 bases from V and 0 bases from J, with 17 bases in between. CDR1 is MNHEY, CDR2 SVGEGT, per germline. The CDR3 consists of 19 residues. The CDR3 sequence: CASSYSSPLVGANTGELFF. In nucleotides, the CDR3 is TGTGCCAGCAGTTACTCCTCACCCCTAGTAGGCGCGAACACCGGGGAGCTGTTTTTT.

This clonotype was recorded many times. The J gene is TRBJ2-4, the V gene TRBV7-9; D not resolved. With 2 bases removed from V and 7 bases from J, the gap between germline ends came to 9 bases. Per the germline V gene, CDR1 is SEHNR and CDR2 is FQNEAQ (reference sequence). The CDR3 contains 13 residues. This CDR3 is CASSLPGWNIQYF. For the CDR3, the DNA is TGTGCCAGCAGCTTACCTGGATGGAACATTCAGTACTTC.

This clonotype turned up a few times. J is TRBJ2-2 and V is TRBV20-1, with D possibly being TRBD2 (5 bases). Germline assignment: CDR1 DFQATT and CDR2 SNEGSKA (reference sequence). CDR3 size: 12 residues. V was pared by 4 bases and J by 3 bases, with 6 bases between. DNA for the CDR3: TGCAGTGCTATGGGAGACACCGGGGAGCTGTTTTTT. Its translation is CSAMGDTGELFF.

This chain connects TRBV6-6 to TRBJ2-3; 15 nucleotides line up with TRBD2. Germline values: CDR1 MNHNY, CDR2 SVGAGI (reference sequence). V was pared by 10 bases and J by 4 bases, with 3 bases of the junction left unmatched. This CDR3 is built from 14 residues. CDR3 protein: CATRTSGGADTQYF. DNA of the CDR3: TGTGCCACCCGGACTAGCGGGGGGGCAGATACGCAGTATTTT.

Many counts were recorded for this clonotype. The V and J genes are TRBV6-1 and TRBJ1-5, with D possibly matching TRBD1 (5 bases). Germline V CDR1 and CDR2: MNHNS, SASEGT. Between the trimmed V and J ends, which lost 4 bases and 0 bases, there was a span of 13 bases. The CDR3 covers 16 residues. Here the CDR3 reads CASSGLQANSNQPQHF. The CDR3 DNA reads as TGTGCCAGCAGTGGGTTACAGGCAAATAGCAATCAGCCCCAGCATTTT.

The CDR3 bases are TGTGCCAGCAGCCGGGAACCGCGGGATAATTCACCCCTCCACTTT. Protein sequence: CASSREPRDNSPLHF. The V call is TRBV5-4, the J call TRBJ1-6; D is unclear. This CDR3 spans 15 amino acids. Germline values: CDR1 SGHNT, CDR2 YYREEE (reference sequence). V was pared by 4 bases and J by 5 bases, with 13 bases between.

The chain employs TRBV20-1 and TRBJ2-1; TRBD2 matches at 8 bases. This CDR3 region has 14 residues. The germline gives CDR1 DFQATT, CDR2 SNEGSKA (reference sequence). After removal of 2 bases from V and 4 bases from J, the junction contained 4 bases not matched to a gene. CDR3 amino acids: CSARPGTRYNEQFF. Written as DNA, the CDR3 is TGCAGTGCTAGACCCGGGACTAGATACAATGAGCAGTTCTTC.